These 18 T cell receptor beta chains share one sample of origin, sequenced in a study of PD-1 blockade in classical Hodgkin lymphoma. Time point: cycle 4 day 1 (C4D1), after 6 weeks of nivolumab. Brentuximab vedotin exposure varied, and every patient relapsed after autologous stem cell transplantation. Purified CD4+ T cells were obtained from thawed PBMCs through magnetic negative selection. Profiling relied on immunoSEQ multiplex PCR, and the TCRdb table lists in-frame clones only, not all of them. The sample holds roughly 30,000 clones; 70% to 80% are singletons and the top ten take roughly 0.57%. Sample: CD4+ T cells from blood, taken before the fourth cycle of nivolumab. The receptors were gathered from a human donor with classical Hodgkin lymphoma.

This chain uses TRBV6-4 with TRBJ2-2; D is ambiguous. V lost 0 bases, J lost 5 bases, and 16 bases lay in between. Germline V CDR1 and CDR2: MRHNA, SNTAGT. The CDR3 loop spans 17 amino acids. In nucleotides, the CDR3 is TGTGCCAGCAGTGACTCGATAGGGAAGGAATTGACCGGGGAGCTGTTTTTT. Translated, it gives CASSDSIGKELTGELFF.

This clone was recorded only once. This sequence joins TRBV11-2 and TRBJ2-1; 9 nucleotides match TRBD2. The J segment lost 9 bases and the V segment lost 1 base, leaving 10 bases of the junction unmatched. CDR1 and CDR2 (germline): SGHAT, FQNNGV. This CDR3 has 16 amino acids. CDR3 sequence (DNA): TGTGCCAGCAGCTTAGTGGCGGGAGGGCCCTCTGGTGAGCAGTTCTTC. Translation: CASSLVAGGPSGEQFF. Full variable domain (rest looked up from reference TRBV11-2 and TRBJ2-1): EAGVAQSPRYKIIEKRQSVAFWCNPISGHATLYWYQQILGQGPKLLIQFQNNGVVDDSQLPKDRFSAERLKGVDSTLKIQPAKLEDSAVYLCASSLVAGGPSGEQFFGPGTRLTVL.

This chain joins TRBV4-2 and TRBJ2-3; a possible D gene is TRBD2 (5 bases). CDR3 size: 15 residues. The germline V and J ends were trimmed by 0 bases and 6 bases, with 13 bases remaining between them. Germline loops: CDR1 LGHNA, CDR2 YNFKEQ. CDR3 sequence: CASSQDPASRDTQYF. The CDR3 DNA is TGTGCCAGCAGCCAAGATCCGGCTAGCCGGGATACGCAGTATTTT.

The chain links TRBV2 to TRBJ2-2; no definite D call. The CDR3 loop spans 13 amino acids. V was shortened by 3 bases and J by 3 bases, with 5 bases between the two germline ends. Per the germline V gene, CDR1 is SNHLY and CDR2 is FYNNEI. CDR3 amino acids: CASSDAYTGELFF. DNA for the CDR3: TGTGCCAGCAGTGACGCGTACACCGGGGAGCTGTTTTTT.

This sequence joins TRBV4-3 and TRBJ1-1, with 9 bases lining up with TRBD1. The CDR3 totals 14 residues. Trimming took 3 bases from V and 4 from J; bases not matched to a gene: 3. Germline assignment: CDR1 LGHNA and CDR2 YSLEER. CDR3 bases: TGCGCCAGCAGCCATCTGGACAGGGGCACTGAAGCTTTCTTT. It encodes CASSHLDRGTEAFF.

The chain recombines TRBV6-6 with TRBJ1-3; D remains unclear. Per germline, CDR1 MNHNY and CDR2 SVGAGI (reference sequence). This CDR3 has 15 residues. V gave up 4 bases and J gave up 0 bases, with 10 bases separating them. The DNA of the CDR3 is TGTGCCAGCAGTTCCGGTCCCAACTCTGGAAACACCATATATTTT. Residues: CASSSGPNSGNTIYF.

The chain employs TRBV27 and TRBJ2-5; 7 bases are a match to TRBD2. CDR1 and CDR2 (germline): MNHEY, SMNVEV (reference sequence). The ends lost 5 bases at V and 0 bases at J; junction bases unmatched: 12. The CDR3 consists of 17 residues. Here the CDR3 reads CASSPTRMGGYQETQYF. CDR3 DNA: TGTGCCAGCAGTCCTACGCGCATGGGGGGGTACCAAGAGACCCAGTACTTC.

The chain recombines TRBV5-4 with TRBJ2-2; possibly TRBD2 for D (5 bases). The CDR3 spans 15 residues. Germline V gene sequence: CDR1 SGHNT, CDR2 YYREEE (reference sequence). V lost 4 bases, J lost 4 bases, and 14 bases lay in between. CDR3 coding DNA: TGTGCCAGCAGCCGGGGAATGGTCGGCACCGGGGAGCTGTTTTTT. Protein sequence: CASSRGMVGTGELFF.

In DNA, the CDR3 is TGTGCCAGCAGCGTAGGCTGTAACGAGCAGTACTTC. It encodes CASSVGCNEQYF. J is TRBJ2-7 and V is TRBV9; D is unclear. V was trimmed by 0 bases and J by 5 bases, leaving 6 bases between them. There are 12 residues in the CDR3. The germline V gene encodes CDR1 SGDLS and CDR2 YYNGEE.

V usage is TRBV2 and J usage is TRBJ2-2; D uncertain. The CDR3 runs 14 residues. V lost 8 bases and J 0 bases, leaving 10 bases between the germline ends. CDR1 and CDR2 from the germline V gene are SNHLY and FYNNEI. The CDR3 region is CASFISPNTGELFF. As DNA, the CDR3 is TGTGCCAGCTTCATTTCCCCGAACACCGGGGAGCTGTTTTTT.

The chain is built from TRBV10-3 and TRBJ2-1, with TRBD2 matching over 13 bases. Germline V gene data show CDR1 as ENHRY and CDR2 as SYGVKD. The ends lost 6 bases at V and 1 base at J; junction bases unmatched: 9. The CDR3 has 18 amino acids. CDR3 coding DNA: TGTGCCATCAGGGGGACTAGCGGGGCCACCTCGTCCTACAATGAGCAGTTCTTC. This encodes CAIRGTSGATSSYNEQFF.

This clone has just one count. The chain joins TRBV18 to TRBJ2-7, with 10 bases fitting TRBD2. This CDR3 has 13 residues. Germline V gives CDR1 KGHSH, CDR2 LQKENI. The ends lost 7 bases at V and 4 bases at J; junction bases unmatched: 4. The CDR3 DNA is TGTGCCAGCTTTCGAGCGGGGGGGTACGAGCAGTACTTC. Translation: CASFRAGGYEQYF.

The chain combines TRBV5-1 with TRBJ2-5; no firm D call. This CDR3 is 13 amino acids long. Between the trimmed V and J ends, which lost 5 bases and 5 bases, there was a span of 13 bases. Germline-derived CDR1 and CDR2 are SGHRS and YFSETQ. Here the CDR3 reads CASRPTLGETQYF. For the CDR3, the DNA is TGCGCCAGCAGACCCACGTTGGGGGAGACCCAGTACTTC.

V and J are TRBV6-6 and TRBJ2-7; D remains ambiguous. The CDR3 covers 13 residues. Trimming cost V 2 bases and J 6 bases, with 11 bases left between them. The germline V gene has CDR1 MNHNY and CDR2 SVGAGI (reference sequence). This CDR3 is CASSYAPRFEQYF. The CDR3 DNA sequence: TGTGCCAGCAGTTACGCCCCAAGGTTCGAGCAGTACTTC.

The chain uses TRBV28 and TRBJ2-7; 10 bases fit TRBD1. The germline gives CDR1 MDHEN, CDR2 SYDVKM. The CDR3 runs to 13 residues. V dropped 10 bases and J dropped 5; count of bases not matched to a gene: 8. CDR3 nucleotide sequence: TGTGCCATCCGCCGGGACAGGGGCCACGAGCAGTACTTC. It codes for CAIRRDRGHEQYF.

This sequence joins TRBV11-2 and TRBJ2-1, with a weak D call TRBD2 (5 bases). The germline CDR1 and CDR2 sequences are SGHAT and FQNNGV. Trimming took off 0 bases at V and 6 bases at J, with 21 bases between the two ends. The CDR3 covers 18 residues. The CDR3 region is CASSLDLGGSGAGNEQFF. The DNA for the CDR3 is TGTGCCAGCAGCTTAGATTTGGGTGGAAGCGGAGCAGGCAATGAGCAGTTCTTC.

This chain uses TRBV6-5 with TRBJ2-3, with D uncertain. Germline V CDR1 and CDR2: MNHEY, SVGAGI. The CDR3 totals 13 residues. V was shortened by 8 bases and J by 4 bases, with 13 bases between the two germline ends. The CDR3 spells CASRRVAPDTQYF. In nucleotides, the CDR3 is TGTGCCAGCCGAAGGGTCGCGCCAGATACGCAGTATTTT.

CDR3 residues: CASSFGQGPTDGYTF. DNA for the CDR3: TGTGCCAGCAGTTTCGGACAGGGCCCTACTGATGGCTACACCTTC. The rearrangement joins TRBV11-1 to TRBJ1-2; 8 nucleotides agree with TRBD1. Trimming at V came to 6 bases and at J to 6 bases, leaving 12 bases not matched to a gene. CDR3 length: 15 amino acids. Germline V lookup: CDR1 SGHAT, CDR2 FQDESV (reference sequence).